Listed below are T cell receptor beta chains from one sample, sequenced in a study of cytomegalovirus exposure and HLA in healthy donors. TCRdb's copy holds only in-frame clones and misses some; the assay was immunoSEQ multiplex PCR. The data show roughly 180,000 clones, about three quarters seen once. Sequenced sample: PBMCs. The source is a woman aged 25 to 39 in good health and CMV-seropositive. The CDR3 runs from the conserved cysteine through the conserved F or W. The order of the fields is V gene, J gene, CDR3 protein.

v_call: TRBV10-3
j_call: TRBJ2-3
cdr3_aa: CAVSSLAADTQYF

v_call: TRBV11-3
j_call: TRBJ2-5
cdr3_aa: CASSFPGQGETQYF

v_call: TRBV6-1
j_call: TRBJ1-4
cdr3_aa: CASSEMSGQAKLFF

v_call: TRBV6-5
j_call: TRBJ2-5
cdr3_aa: CASTRGGETQYF

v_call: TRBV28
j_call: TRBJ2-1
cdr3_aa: CASSLTERFNEQFF

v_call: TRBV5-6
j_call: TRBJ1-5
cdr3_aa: CASSLGDTNQPQHF

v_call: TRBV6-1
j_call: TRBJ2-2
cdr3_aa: CASTRTGGTGELFF

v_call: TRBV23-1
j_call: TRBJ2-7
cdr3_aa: CASSHVYYEQYF

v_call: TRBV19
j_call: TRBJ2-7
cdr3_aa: CASSIARDSYEQYF

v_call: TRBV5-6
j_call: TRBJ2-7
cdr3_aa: CASSFAGAGVGEQYF

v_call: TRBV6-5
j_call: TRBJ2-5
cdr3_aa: CASRWASGGGGETQYF

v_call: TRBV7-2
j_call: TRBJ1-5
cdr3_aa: CASSLSNRALNQPQHF

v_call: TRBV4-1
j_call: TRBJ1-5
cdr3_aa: CASSQVGQKSNQPQHF

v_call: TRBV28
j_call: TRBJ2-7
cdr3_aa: CASSLTGLGEQYF

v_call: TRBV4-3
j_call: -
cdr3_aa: CASSQGPEDHYEQYF

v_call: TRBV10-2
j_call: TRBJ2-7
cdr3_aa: CASSVAGATSYEQYF

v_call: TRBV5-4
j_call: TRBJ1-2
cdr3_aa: CASSPAQANYGYTF

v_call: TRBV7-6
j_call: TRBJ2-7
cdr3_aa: CASSLGDRGTYEQYF

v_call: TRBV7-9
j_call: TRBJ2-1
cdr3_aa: CASSFLTSLSSYNEQFF

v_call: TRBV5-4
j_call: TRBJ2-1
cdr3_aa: CASSSGLADLYNEQFF

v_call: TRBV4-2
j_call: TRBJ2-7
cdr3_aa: CASSQDSLAGPSREQYF

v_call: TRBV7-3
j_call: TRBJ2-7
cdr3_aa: CASSPSGTMPYEQYF

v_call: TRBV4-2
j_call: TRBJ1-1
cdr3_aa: CASSQEEGQYKLNTEAFF

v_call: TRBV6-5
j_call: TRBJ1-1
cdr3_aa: CASSYSKLLNTEAFF

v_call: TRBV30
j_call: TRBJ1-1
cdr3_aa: CAWGPGWGSGTEAFF

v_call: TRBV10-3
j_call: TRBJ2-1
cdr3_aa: CAISESLAGAGNEQFF

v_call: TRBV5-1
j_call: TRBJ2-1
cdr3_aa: CASSPTSGGSYNEQFF

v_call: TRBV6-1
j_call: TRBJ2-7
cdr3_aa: CASSGPPRGLFEQYF

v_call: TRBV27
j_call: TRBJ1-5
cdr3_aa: CASSPQNSNQPQHF

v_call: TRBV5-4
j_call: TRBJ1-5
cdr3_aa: CASSLGGPTGGPQHF

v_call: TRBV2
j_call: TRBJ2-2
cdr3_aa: CASSELSGYTGELFF

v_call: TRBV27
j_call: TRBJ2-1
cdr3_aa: CASSAGTGSYNEQFF

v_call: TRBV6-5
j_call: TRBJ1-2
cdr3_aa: CASSYEGQGSYGYTF

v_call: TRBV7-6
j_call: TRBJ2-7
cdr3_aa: CASSLASGIPYEQYF

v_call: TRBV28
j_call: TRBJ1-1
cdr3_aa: CASSPIGGIQAFF

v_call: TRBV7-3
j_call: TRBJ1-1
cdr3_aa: CASSPNPGYTEAFF

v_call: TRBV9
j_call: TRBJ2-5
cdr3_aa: CASSAQETQYF

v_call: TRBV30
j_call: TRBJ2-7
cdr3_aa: CAWTDGALYEQYF

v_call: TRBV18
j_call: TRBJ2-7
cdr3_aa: CASSGEVGQYF

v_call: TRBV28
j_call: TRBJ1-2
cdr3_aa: CASTPGTLGGYTF

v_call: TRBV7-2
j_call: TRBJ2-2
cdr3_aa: CASSGTQGIGELFF

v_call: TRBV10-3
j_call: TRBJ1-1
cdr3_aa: CAISESRDSGAFF

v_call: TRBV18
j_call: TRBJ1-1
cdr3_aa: CASSQDRDEAFF

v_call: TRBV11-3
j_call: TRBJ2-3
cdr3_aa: CASSLGETSTDTQYF

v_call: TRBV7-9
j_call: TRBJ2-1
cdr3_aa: CASSLIAGAGGSYNEQFF

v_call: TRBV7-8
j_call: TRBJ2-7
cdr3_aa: CASSTAGGLAGEQYF

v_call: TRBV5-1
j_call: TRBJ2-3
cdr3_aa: CASSRNPPLAGGPGDTQYF

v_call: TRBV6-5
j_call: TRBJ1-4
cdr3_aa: CASREHRTEKLFF

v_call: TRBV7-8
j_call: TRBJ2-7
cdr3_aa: CASSLGTSAVPYEQYF

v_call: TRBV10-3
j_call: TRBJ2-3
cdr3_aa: CAISRGRDADTQYF

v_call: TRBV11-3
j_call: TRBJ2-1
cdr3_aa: CASSQELAYEQFF